The rows below give T cell receptor beta chains drawn from one sample of a study of CD8 T cells in ankylosing spondylitis. TCRdb reanalysed the 5' RACE reads using MiXCR and keeps one entry per CDR3 protein. Among roughly 230,000 distinct CDR3 sequences listed, 15% to 20% were seen once. Sequencing was performed on blood, either unsorted or a sorted T cell fraction (not recorded which). Receptors originate from a male donor with ankylosing spondylitis or in good health (not recorded which). CDR3s include the opening cysteine and the closing phenylalanine or tryptophan. D genes are given only for firm matches. Clone size, where shown, is once, few, many, or a class for clones that have expanded.

v_call: TRBV6-5
d_call: TRBD2
clone_size: many
cdr3_length: 13
j_call: TRBJ2-1
cdr3_aa: CASSYSSGSRLVF
cdr3_nt: TGTGCCAGCAGTTACTCTAGCGGGAGTCGGTTGGTCTTC

v_call: TRBV5-1
d_call: TRBD2
clone_size: few
cdr3_length: 15
j_call: TRBJ2-1
cdr3_aa: CASSLGLAGGIEQFF
cdr3_nt: TGCGCCAGCAGCCTCGGACTAGCGGGAGGTATAGAGCAGTTCTTC

v_call: TRBV4-3
d_call: .
clone_size: few
cdr3_length: 15
j_call: TRBJ2-5
cdr3_aa: CASSQDRVFWETQYF
cdr3_nt: TGCGCCAGCAGCCAAGACAGGGTATTTTGGGAGACCCAGTACTTC

v_call: TRBV20-1
d_call: TRBD2
clone_size: .
cdr3_length: 17
j_call: TRBJ2-1
cdr3_aa: CSARDDPSGSSYNEQFF
cdr3_nt: TGCAGTGCTAGAGATGACCCTAGCGGGAGTTCGTACAATGAGCAGTTCTTC

v_call: TRBV12-3/TRBV12-4
d_call: .
clone_size: .
cdr3_length: 13
j_call: TRBJ1-1
cdr3_aa: CASSLGPMDEAFF
cdr3_nt: TGTGCCAGCAGTCTCGGACCTATGGATGAAGCTTTCTTT

v_call: TRBV13
d_call: TRBD2
clone_size: .
cdr3_length: 16
j_call: TRBJ2-3
cdr3_aa: CASSPGLALGVDTQYF
cdr3_nt: TGTGCCAGCAGCCCCGGACTAGCGTTGGGGGTAGATACGCAGTATTTT

v_call: TRBV9
d_call: TRBD2
clone_size: few
cdr3_length: 15
j_call: TRBJ2-1
cdr3_aa: CASSGLGLAGDEQFF
cdr3_nt: TGTGCCAGCAGCGGACTGGGACTAGCGGGGGATGAGCAGTTCTTC

v_call: TRBV7-8
d_call: TRBD1
clone_size: many
cdr3_length: 16
j_call: TRBJ2-5
cdr3_aa: CASSLNLADRGETQYF
cdr3_nt: TGTGCCAGCAGCTTAAATTTGGCGGACAGGGGAGAGACCCAGTACTTC

v_call: TRBV4-3
d_call: .
clone_size: few
cdr3_length: 14
j_call: TRBJ2-1
cdr3_aa: CASSQDHFENEQFF
cdr3_nt: TGCGCCAGCAGCCAAGATCATTTCGAGAATGAGCAGTTCTTC

v_call: TRBV4-3
d_call: TRBD2
clone_size: .
cdr3_length: 15
j_call: TRBJ2-7
cdr3_aa: CASSPWTSGTLEQYF
cdr3_nt: TGCGCCAGCAGCCCTTGGACTAGCGGGACTCTCGAGCAGTACTTC

v_call: TRBV12-3/TRBV12-4
d_call: .
clone_size: .
cdr3_length: 15
j_call: TRBJ2-1
cdr3_aa: CASSLQTGLYNEQFF
cdr3_nt: TGTGCCAGCAGCCTCCAAACTGGCCTATACAATGAGCAGTTCTTC

v_call: TRBV29-1
d_call: .
clone_size: many
cdr3_length: 10
j_call: TRBJ2-5
cdr3_aa: CSVGRETQYF
cdr3_nt: TGCAGCGTCGGCCGAGAGACCCAGTACTTC

v_call: TRBV28
d_call: TRBD1
clone_size: many
cdr3_length: 18
j_call: TRBJ1-6
cdr3_aa: CASRFGTGGPVYNSPLHF
cdr3_nt: TGTGCCAGCCGCTTTGGGACAGGGGGTCCGGTCTATAATTCACCCCTCCACTTT

v_call: TRBV27
d_call: TRBD2
clone_size: once
cdr3_length: 17
j_call: TRBJ2-1
cdr3_aa: CASSSGLAALNNNEQFF
cdr3_nt: TGTGCCAGCAGTTCAGGACTAGCGGCACTAAACAACAATGAGCAGTTCTTC

v_call: TRBV6-5
d_call: .
clone_size: few
cdr3_length: 15
j_call: TRBJ2-6
cdr3_aa: CASSFAGTGANVLTF
cdr3_nt: TGTGCCAGCAGTTTTGCAGGGACGGGGGCCAACGTCCTGACTTTC

v_call: TRBV13
d_call: .
clone_size: many
cdr3_length: 13
j_call: TRBJ1-1
cdr3_aa: CASSLMGNTEAFF
cdr3_nt: TGTGCCAGCAGCTTAATGGGAAACACTGAAGCTTTCTTT

v_call: TRBV5-1
d_call: .
clone_size: few
cdr3_length: 14
j_call: TRBJ1-6
cdr3_aa: CASSMDSGNSPLHF
cdr3_nt: TGCGCCAGCAGCATGGACAGCGGGAATTCACCCCTCCACTTT

v_call: TRBV12-3/TRBV12-4
d_call: .
clone_size: .
cdr3_length: 16
j_call: TRBJ1-1
cdr3_aa: CASSLGAGLMNTEAFF
cdr3_nt: TGTGCCAGCAGTTTAGGGGCAGGGCTCATGAACACTGAAGCTTTCTTT

v_call: TRBV27
d_call: TRBD1
clone_size: .
cdr3_length: 14
j_call: TRBJ2-1
cdr3_aa: CASSFLDRVNEQFF
cdr3_nt: TGTGCCAGCAGTTTCCTGGACAGGGTCAATGAGCAGTTCTTC

v_call: TRBV7-9
d_call: TRBD2
clone_size: few
cdr3_length: 17
j_call: TRBJ2-4
cdr3_aa: CASSLKSLAGVPNIQYF
cdr3_nt: TGTGCCAGCAGCTTAAAATCCCTAGCGGGAGTCCCAAACATTCAGTACTTC

v_call: TRBV11-2
d_call: TRBD2
clone_size: .
cdr3_length: 16
j_call: TRBJ2-1
cdr3_aa: CASSLLTSGSFYEQFF
cdr3_nt: TGTGCCAGCAGCTTATTAACTAGCGGGAGCTTTTATGAGCAGTTCTTC

v_call: TRBV29-1
d_call: TRBD1
clone_size: .
cdr3_length: 15
j_call: TRBJ2-1
cdr3_aa: CSVEPPGTEYNEQFF
cdr3_nt: TGCAGCGTTGAACCCCCCGGGACAGAGTACAATGAGCAGTTCTTC

v_call: TRBV6-5
d_call: TRBD1
clone_size: .
cdr3_length: 15
j_call: TRBJ2-2
cdr3_aa: CASSYSAGGTGELFF
cdr3_nt: TGTGCCAGCAGTTACTCGGCAGGGGGAACCGGGGAGCTGTTTTTT

v_call: TRBV2
d_call: .
clone_size: .
cdr3_length: 15
j_call: TRBJ1-1
cdr3_aa: CASSEGYSLNTEAFF
cdr3_nt: TGTGCCAGCAGTGAAGGGTACAGCCTGAACACTGAAGCTTTCTTT

v_call: TRBV11-2
d_call: TRBD2
clone_size: few
cdr3_length: 18
j_call: TRBJ2-3
cdr3_aa: CASSRRGGAGGITDTQYF
cdr3_nt: TGTGCCAGCAGCCGGAGGGGAGGAGCGGGAGGAATCACAGATACGCAGTATTTT

v_call: TRBV5-1
d_call: .
clone_size: .
cdr3_length: 15
j_call: TRBJ2-7
cdr3_aa: CASSLKRSGFDEQYF
cdr3_nt: TGCGCCAGCAGCTTGAAAAGATCGGGGTTTGACGAGCAGTACTTC

v_call: TRBV7-9
d_call: TRBD2
clone_size: .
cdr3_length: 17
j_call: TRBJ2-5
cdr3_aa: CASSSGTLAGRQETQYF
cdr3_nt: TGTGCCAGCAGCTCAGGGACGTTAGCGGGACGCCAAGAGACCCAGTACTTC

v_call: TRBV29-1
d_call: .
clone_size: .
cdr3_length: 14
j_call: TRBJ2-5
cdr3_aa: CSVFPRQEQETQYF
cdr3_nt: TGCAGCGTTTTCCCCCGACAGGAACAAGAGACCCAGTACTTC

v_call: TRBV5-1
d_call: .
clone_size: .
cdr3_length: 14
j_call: TRBJ1-1
cdr3_aa: CASSLTDGNTEAFF
cdr3_nt: TGCGCCAGCAGCTTGACCGACGGTAACACTGAAGCTTTCTTT

v_call: TRBV28
d_call: TRBD1
clone_size: many
cdr3_length: 16
j_call: TRBJ2-7
cdr3_aa: CASSLTPGTGAYEQYF
cdr3_nt: TGTGCCAGCAGTTTAACTCCCGGGACAGGAGCCTACGAGCAGTACTTC

v_call: TRBV24-1
d_call: TRBD2
clone_size: few
cdr3_length: 16
j_call: TRBJ2-1
cdr3_aa: CATSDQGTSGLNEQFF
cdr3_nt: TGTGCCACCAGTGATCAAGGGACTAGCGGCCTCAATGAGCAGTTCTTC

v_call: TRBV5-1
d_call: .
clone_size: few
cdr3_length: 14
j_call: TRBJ1-1
cdr3_aa: CASSLDGSYAEAFF
cdr3_nt: TGCGCCAGCAGCTTGGACGGATCGTATGCTGAAGCTTTCTTT

v_call: TRBV29-1
d_call: .
clone_size: .
cdr3_length: 12
j_call: TRBJ2-7
cdr3_aa: CSVGRGVREQYF
cdr3_nt: TGCAGCGTCGGACGGGGCGTGAGGGAGCAGTACTTC

v_call: TRBV12-3/TRBV12-4
d_call: TRBD2
clone_size: .
cdr3_length: 16
j_call: TRBJ2-1
cdr3_aa: CASSFAAGGPYNEQFF
cdr3_nt: TGTGCCAGCAGTTTCGCAGCGGGAGGGCCGTACAATGAGCAGTTCTTC

v_call: TRBV20-1
d_call: TRBD1
clone_size: few
cdr3_length: 13
j_call: TRBJ2-3
cdr3_aa: CSELDRGLDTQYF
cdr3_nt: TGCAGTGAACTGGACAGGGGGTTAGATACGCAGTATTTT

v_call: TRBV4-3
d_call: .
clone_size: many
cdr3_length: 16
j_call: TRBJ2-1
cdr3_aa: CASSQDLAEPYNEQFF
cdr3_nt: TGCGCCAGCAGCCAAGATCTGGCGGAACCCTACAATGAGCAGTTCTTC

v_call: TRBV7-9
d_call: .
clone_size: .
cdr3_length: 17
j_call: TRBJ2-5
cdr3_aa: CASSPTFYETAQETQYF
cdr3_nt: TGTGCCAGCAGCCCGACTTTTTATGAGACAGCACAAGAGACCCAGTACTTC

v_call: TRBV4-1
d_call: .
clone_size: .
cdr3_length: 15
j_call: TRBJ2-3
cdr3_aa: CASSQEVRSTDTQYF
cdr3_nt: TGCGCCAGCAGCCAAGAGGTGCGAAGCACAGATACGCAGTATTTT

v_call: TRBV6-9
d_call: .
clone_size: .
cdr3_length: 15
j_call: TRBJ1-1
cdr3_aa: CASSYGVYMNTEAFF
cdr3_nt: TGTGCCAGCAGTTATGGAGTCTACATGAACACTGAAGCTTTCTTT

v_call: TRBV29-1
d_call: .
clone_size: .
cdr3_length: 14
j_call: TRBJ2-7
cdr3_aa: CSVVGTQRSYEQYF
cdr3_nt: TGCAGCGTTGTTGGGACCCAACGCTCCTACGAGCAGTACTTC

v_call: TRBV5-1
d_call: TRBD2
clone_size: few
cdr3_length: 16
j_call: TRBJ2-1
cdr3_aa: CASSQSLAGGDNEQFF
cdr3_nt: TGCGCCAGCAGCCAGTCACTAGCGGGGGGAGACAATGAGCAGTTCTTC